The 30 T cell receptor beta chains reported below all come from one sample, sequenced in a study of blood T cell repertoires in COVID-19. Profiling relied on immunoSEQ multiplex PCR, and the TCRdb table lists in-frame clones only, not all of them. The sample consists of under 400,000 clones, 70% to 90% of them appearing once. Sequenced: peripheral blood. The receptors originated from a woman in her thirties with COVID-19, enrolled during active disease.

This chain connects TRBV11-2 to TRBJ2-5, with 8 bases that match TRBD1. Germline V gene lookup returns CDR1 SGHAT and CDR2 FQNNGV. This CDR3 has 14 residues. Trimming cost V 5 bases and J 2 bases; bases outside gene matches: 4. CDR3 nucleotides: TGTGCCAGCAGCCCGACAGGGGCACAAGAGACCCAGTACTTC. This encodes CASSPTGAQETQYF.

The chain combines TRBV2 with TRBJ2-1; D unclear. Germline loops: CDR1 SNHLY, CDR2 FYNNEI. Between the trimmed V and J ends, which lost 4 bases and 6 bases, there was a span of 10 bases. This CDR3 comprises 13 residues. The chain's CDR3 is CASSVVAVNEQFF. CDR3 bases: TGTGCCAGCAGTGTCGTGGCGGTCAATGAGCAGTTCTTC.

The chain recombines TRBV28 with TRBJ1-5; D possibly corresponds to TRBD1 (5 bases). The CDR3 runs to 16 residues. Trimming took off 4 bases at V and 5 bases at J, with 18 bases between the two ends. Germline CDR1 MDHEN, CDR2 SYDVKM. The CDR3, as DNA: TGTGCCAGCAGTTCCCCCTCGTTGGGGCACGATCAGCCCCAGCATTTT. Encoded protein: CASSSPSLGHDQPQHF.

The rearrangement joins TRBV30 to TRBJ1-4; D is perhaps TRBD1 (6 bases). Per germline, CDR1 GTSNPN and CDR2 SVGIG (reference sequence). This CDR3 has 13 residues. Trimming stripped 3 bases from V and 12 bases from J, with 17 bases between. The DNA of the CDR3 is TGTGCCTGGAGAATTACAGGGAGTGGAGAACTGTTTTTT. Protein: CAWRITGSGELFF. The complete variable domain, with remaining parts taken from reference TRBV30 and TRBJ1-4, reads SQTIHQWPATLVQPVGSPLSLECTVEGTSNPNLYWYRQAAGRGLQLLFYSVGIGQISSEVPQNLSASRPQDRQFILSSKKLLLSDSGFYLCAWRITGSGELFFGSGTQLSVL.

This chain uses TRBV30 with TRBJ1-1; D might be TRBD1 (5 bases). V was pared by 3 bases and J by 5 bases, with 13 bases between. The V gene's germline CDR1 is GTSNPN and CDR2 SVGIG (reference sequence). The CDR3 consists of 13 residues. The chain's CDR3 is CAWRGRAGTEAFF. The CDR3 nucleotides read TGTGCCTGGAGGGGCAGGGCTGGGACTGAAGCTTTCTTT.

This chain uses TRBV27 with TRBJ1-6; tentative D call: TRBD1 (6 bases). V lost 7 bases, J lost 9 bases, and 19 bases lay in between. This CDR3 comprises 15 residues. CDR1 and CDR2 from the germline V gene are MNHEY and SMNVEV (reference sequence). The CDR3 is CASTGVGGLSSPLHF. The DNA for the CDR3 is TGTGCCAGCACCGGCGTGGGGGGGCTTAGTTCACCCCTCCACTTT.

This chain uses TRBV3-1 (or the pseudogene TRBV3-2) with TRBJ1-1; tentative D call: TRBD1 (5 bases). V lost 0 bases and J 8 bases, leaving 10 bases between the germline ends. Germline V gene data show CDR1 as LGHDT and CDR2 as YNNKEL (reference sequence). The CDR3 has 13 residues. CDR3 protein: CASSQDGGSEAFF. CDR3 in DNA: TGTGCCAGCAGCCAAGACGGGGGGAGCGAAGCTTTCTTT.

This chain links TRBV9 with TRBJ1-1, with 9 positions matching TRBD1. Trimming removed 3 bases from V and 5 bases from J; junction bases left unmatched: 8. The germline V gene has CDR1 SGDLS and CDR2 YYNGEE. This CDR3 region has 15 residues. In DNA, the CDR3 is TGTGCCAGCAGCGCGTCCGGGACAGGGATGACTGAAGCTTTCTTT. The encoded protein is CASSASGTGMTEAFF.

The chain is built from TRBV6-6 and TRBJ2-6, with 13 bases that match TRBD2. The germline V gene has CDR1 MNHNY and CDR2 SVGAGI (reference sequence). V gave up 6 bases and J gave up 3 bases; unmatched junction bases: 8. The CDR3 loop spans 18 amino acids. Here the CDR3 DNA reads TGTGCCAGCAGCCGAACTAGCGGGAGGGCCCTTGGGGCCAACGTCCTGACTTTC. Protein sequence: CASSRTSGRALGANVLTF.

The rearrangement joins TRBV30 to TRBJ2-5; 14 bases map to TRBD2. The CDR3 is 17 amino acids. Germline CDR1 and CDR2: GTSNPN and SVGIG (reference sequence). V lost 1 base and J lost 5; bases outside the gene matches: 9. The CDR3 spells CAWSAAPGLAGAETQYF. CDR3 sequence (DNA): TGTGCCTGGAGTGCCGCGCCGGGACTAGCGGGAGCGGAGACCCAGTACTTC.

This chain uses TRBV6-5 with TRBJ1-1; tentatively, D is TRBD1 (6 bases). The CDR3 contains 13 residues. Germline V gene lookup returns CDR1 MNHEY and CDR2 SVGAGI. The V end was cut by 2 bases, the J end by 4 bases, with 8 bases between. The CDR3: CASSYGGRTEAFF. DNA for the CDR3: TGTGCCAGCAGTTACGGGGGCCGCACTGAAGCTTTCTTT.

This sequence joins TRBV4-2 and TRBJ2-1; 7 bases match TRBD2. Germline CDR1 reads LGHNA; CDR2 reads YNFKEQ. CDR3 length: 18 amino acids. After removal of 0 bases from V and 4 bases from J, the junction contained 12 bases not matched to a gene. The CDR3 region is CASSQERPGGLPYNEQFF. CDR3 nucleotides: TGTGCCAGCAGCCAAGAACGACCTGGGGGACTACCATACAATGAGCAGTTCTTC.

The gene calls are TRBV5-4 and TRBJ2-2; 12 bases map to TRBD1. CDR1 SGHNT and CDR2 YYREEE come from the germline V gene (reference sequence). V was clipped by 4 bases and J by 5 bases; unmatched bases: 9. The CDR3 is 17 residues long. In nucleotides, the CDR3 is TGTGCCAGCAGCCTTCCGGGACAGGGGGCGCGAACCGGGGAGCTGTTTTTT. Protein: CASSLPGQGARTGELFF.

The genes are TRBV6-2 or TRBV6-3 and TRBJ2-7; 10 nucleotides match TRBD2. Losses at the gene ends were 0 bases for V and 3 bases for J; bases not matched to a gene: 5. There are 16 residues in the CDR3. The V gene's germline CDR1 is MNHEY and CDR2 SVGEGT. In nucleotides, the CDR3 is TGTGCCAGCAGTTACTCGAAGGCTAGCGGGAGCTACGAGCAGTACTTC. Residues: CASSYSKASGSYEQYF.

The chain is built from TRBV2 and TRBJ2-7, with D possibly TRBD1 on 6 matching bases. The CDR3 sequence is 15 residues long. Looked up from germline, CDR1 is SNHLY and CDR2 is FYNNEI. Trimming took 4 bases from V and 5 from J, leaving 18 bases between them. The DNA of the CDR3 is TGTGCCAGCAGTGTGCGATTGGACAGTTCCAACGAGCAGTACTTC. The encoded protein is CASSVRLDSSNEQYF.

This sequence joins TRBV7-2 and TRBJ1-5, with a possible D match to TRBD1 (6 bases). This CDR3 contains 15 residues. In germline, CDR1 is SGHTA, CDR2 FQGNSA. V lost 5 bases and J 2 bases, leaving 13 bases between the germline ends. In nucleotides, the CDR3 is TGTGCCAGCAGCCGTTGGGGGGGCGGCAATCAGCCCCAGCATTTT. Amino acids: CASSRWGGGNQPQHF.

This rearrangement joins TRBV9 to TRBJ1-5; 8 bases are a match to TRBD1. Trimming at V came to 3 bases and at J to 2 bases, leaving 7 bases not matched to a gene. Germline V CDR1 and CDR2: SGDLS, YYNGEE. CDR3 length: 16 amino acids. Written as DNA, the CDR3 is TGTGCCAGCAGCGAGGGGCAGGGGGCTGGCAATCAGCCCCAGCATTTT. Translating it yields CASSEGQGAGNQPQHF.

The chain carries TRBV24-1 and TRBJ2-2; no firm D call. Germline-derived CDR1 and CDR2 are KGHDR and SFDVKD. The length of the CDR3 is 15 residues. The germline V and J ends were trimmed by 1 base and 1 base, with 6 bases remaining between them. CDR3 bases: TGTGCCACCAGTGATTTTTCCCTGAACACCGGGGAGCTGTTTTTT. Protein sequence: CATSDFSLNTGELFF.

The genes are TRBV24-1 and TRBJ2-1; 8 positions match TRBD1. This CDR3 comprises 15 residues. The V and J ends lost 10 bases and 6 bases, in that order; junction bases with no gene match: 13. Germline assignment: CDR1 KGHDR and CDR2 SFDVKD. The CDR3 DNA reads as TGTGCCACTCAGGGGGCGGACGGGTTCGGCAATGAGCAGTTCTTC. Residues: CATQGADGFGNEQFF.

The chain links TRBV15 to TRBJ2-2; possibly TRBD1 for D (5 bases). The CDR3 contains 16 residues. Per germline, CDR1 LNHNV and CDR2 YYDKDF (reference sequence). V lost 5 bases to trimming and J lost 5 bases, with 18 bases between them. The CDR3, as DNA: TGTGCCACCAGCCACCCGGACACGGGTGAAACCGGGGAGCTGTTTTTT. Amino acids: CATSHPDTGETGELFF.

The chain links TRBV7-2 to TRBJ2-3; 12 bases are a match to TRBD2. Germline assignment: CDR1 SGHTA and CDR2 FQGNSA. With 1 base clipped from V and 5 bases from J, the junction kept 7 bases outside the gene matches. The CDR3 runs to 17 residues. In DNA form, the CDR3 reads TGTGCCAGCAGCTTAGGACTAGCGGGAGTGTTAGGAGATACGCAGTATTTT. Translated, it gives CASSLGLAGVLGDTQYF.

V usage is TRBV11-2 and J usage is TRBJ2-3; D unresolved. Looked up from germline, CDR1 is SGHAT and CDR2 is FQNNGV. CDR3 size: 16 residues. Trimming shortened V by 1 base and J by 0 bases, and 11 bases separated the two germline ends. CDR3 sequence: CASSLVQATSTDTQYF. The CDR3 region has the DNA TGTGCCAGCAGCTTAGTTCAGGCTACTAGCACAGATACGCAGTATTTT.

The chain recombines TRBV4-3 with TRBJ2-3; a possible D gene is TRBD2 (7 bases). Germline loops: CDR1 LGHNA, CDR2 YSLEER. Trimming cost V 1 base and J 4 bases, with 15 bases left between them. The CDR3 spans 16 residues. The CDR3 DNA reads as TGCGCCAGCAGCCAAGGAAAAGGGGGGGCTGCAGATACGCAGTATTTT. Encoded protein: CASSQGKGGAADTQYF.

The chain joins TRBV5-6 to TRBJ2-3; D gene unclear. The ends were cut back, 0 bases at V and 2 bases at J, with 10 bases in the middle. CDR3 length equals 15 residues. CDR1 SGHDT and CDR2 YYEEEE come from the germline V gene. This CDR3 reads CASSLALGLTDTQYF. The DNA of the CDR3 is TGTGCCAGCAGCTTGGCCCTAGGTCTCACAGATACGCAGTATTTT.

The CDR3 region is CASSGPSGATDTQYF. The CDR3 nucleotides read TGTGCCAGCAGCGGCCCTTCAGGGGCCACAGATACGCAGTATTTT. The gene calls are TRBV9 and TRBJ2-3, with D possibly matching TRBD1 (6 bases). This CDR3 region has 15 residues. The germline gives CDR1 SGDLS, CDR2 YYNGEE. With 3 bases removed from V and 2 bases from J, the gap between germline ends came to 13 bases.

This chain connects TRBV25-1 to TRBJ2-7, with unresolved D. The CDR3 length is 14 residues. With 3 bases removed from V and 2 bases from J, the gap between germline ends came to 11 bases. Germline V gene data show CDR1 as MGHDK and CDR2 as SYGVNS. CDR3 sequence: CASSDPEETYEQYF. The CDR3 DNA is TGTGCCAGCAGTGACCCCGAGGAGACCTACGAGCAGTACTTC.

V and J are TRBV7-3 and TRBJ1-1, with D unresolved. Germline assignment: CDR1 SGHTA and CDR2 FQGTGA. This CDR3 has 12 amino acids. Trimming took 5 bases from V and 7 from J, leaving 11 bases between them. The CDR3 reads CASSPDSGEAFF. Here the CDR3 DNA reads TGTGCCAGCAGCCCCGATTCGGGTGAAGCTTTCTTT.

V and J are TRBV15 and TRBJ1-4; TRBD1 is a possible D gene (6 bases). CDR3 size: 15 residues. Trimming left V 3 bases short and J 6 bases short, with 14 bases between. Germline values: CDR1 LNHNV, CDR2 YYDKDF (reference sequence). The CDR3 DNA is TGTGCCACCAGCAGGGAACGGGGGGCGGATGAAAAACTGTTTTTT. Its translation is CATSRERGADEKLFF.

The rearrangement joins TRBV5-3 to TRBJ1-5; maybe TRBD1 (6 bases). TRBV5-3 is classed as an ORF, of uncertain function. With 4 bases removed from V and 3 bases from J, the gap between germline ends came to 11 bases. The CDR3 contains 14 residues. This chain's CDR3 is CARSVRGINQPQHF. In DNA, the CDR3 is TGTGCCAGAAGCGTCAGGGGAATCAATCAGCCCCAGCATTTT.

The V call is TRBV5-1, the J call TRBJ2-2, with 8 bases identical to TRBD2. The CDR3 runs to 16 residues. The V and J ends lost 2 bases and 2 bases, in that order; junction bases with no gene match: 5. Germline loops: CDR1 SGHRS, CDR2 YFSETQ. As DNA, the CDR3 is TGCGCCAGCAGCTTACGCCTAGCGGGTAACACCGGGGAGCTGTTTTTT. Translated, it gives CASSLRLAGNTGELFF. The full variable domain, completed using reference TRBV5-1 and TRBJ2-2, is KAGVTQTPRYLIKTRGQQVTLSCSPISGHRSVSWYQQTPGQGLQFLFEYFSETQRNKGNFPGRFSGRQFSNSRSEMNVSTLELGDSALYLCASSLRLAGNTGELFFGEGSRLTVL.